The 5 T cell receptor beta chains given below trace back to one sample, sequenced in a study of Graves' ophthalmopathy and Graves' hyperthyroidism. Using RNA transcripts, the TCR beta CDR3 regions were amplified. Second-round multiplex PCR came after a first-round RT-PCR that employed HTBI primers. In TCRdb, the multiplex PCR reads were re-called with MiXCR into one record per CDR3 protein. Here the sample spans hundreds of thousands of distinct CDR3 sequences, roughly 21% being singletons. The source material was peripheral blood. The receptors were gathered from a woman aged 18-29 years with stable Graves' hyperthyroidism.

This clonotype has at least ten counts. The chain combines TRBV29-1 with TRBJ1-3; TRBD1 might be the D (6 bases). This CDR3 region has 14 residues. CDR1 SQVTM and CDR2 ANQGSEA come from the germline V gene. Between the trimmed V and J ends, which lost 2 bases and 2 bases, there was a span of 10 bases. CDR3 amino acids: CSVERDTTGNTIYF. CDR3 nucleotide sequence: TGCAGCGTTGAACGGGACACCACTGGAAACACCATATATTTT.

This clonotype was found many times. This chain uses TRBV19 with TRBJ1-3, with D unresolved. V lost 9 bases and J lost 2, with 11 bases in between. The CDR3 is made up of 13 amino acids. Germline V gives CDR1 LNHDA, CDR2 SQIVND (reference sequence). CDR3 DNA: TGTGCCAGCGCGGGCGGGGCTGGAAACACCATATATTTT. It is translated as CASAGGAGNTIYF.

This clonotype was recorded many times. The chain joins TRBV10-3 to TRBJ1-6, with D unclear. The germline V gene has CDR1 ENHRY and CDR2 SYGVKD. The CDR3 is 15 residues long. V was pared by 0 bases and J by 6 bases, with 9 bases between. DNA for the CDR3: TGTGCCATCAGTGAGTCGGCCCCTACTAATTCACCCCTCCACTTT. It translates to CAISESAPTNSPLHF.

This clonotype was recorded many times. The V and J genes are TRBV20-1 and TRBJ2-2, with D perhaps TRBD2 (5 bases). This CDR3 comprises 14 residues. The germline V gene encodes CDR1 DFQATT and CDR2 SNEGSKA (reference sequence). Trimming removed 3 bases at V and 4 bases at J, with 12 bases between. CDR3 nucleotides: TGCAGTGCTAGGTCCGGGATTAGCACCGGGGAGCTGTTTTTT. As protein: CSARSGISTGELFF.

The genes are TRBV6-5 and TRBJ2-7; D call uncertain. Per germline, CDR1 MNHEY and CDR2 SVGAGI. The CDR3 contains 13 residues. V gave up 2 bases and J gave up 9 bases, with 14 bases separating them. The CDR3 DNA is TGTGCCAGCAGTTACCGACACGAAGGTGGGCAGTACTTC. This sequence encodes CASSYRHEGGQYF.